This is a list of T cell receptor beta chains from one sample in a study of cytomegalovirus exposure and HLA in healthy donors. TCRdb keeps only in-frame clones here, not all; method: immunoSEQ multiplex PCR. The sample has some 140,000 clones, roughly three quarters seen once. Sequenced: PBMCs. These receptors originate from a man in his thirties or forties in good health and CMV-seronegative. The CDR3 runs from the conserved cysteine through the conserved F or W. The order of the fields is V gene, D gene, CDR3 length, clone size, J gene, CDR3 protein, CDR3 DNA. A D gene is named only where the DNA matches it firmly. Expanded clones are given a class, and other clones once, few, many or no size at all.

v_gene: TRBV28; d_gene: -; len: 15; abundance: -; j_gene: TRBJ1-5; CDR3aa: CASSLGDYSNQPQHF; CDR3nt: TGTGCCAGCAGTTTAGGAGACTATAGCAATCAGCCCCAGCATTTT
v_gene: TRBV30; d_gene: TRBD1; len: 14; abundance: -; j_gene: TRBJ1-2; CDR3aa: CAWSVGTGNYGYTF; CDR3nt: TGTGCCTGGAGTGTCGGGACAGGGAACTATGGCTACACCTTC
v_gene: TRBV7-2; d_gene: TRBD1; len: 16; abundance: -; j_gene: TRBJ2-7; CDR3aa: CASSLIGTVFTYEQYF; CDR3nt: TGTGCCAGCAGCTTAATAGGGACAGTCTTTACCTACGAGCAGTACTTC
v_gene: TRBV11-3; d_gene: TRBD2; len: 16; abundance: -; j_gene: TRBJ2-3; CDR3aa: CASSLDSRRESDTQYF; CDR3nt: TGTGCCAGCAGCTTAGATAGTAGGCGGGAGTCAGATACGCAGTATTTT
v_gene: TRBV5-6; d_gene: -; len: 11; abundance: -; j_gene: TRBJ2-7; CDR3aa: CASSVYYEQYF; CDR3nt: TGTGCCAGCAGCGTTTATTACGAGCAGTACTTC
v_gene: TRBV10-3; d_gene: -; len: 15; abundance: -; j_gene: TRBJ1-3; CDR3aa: CAISEFGAAGNTIYF; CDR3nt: TGTGCCATCAGTGAGTTTGGAGCGGCTGGAAACACCATATATTTT
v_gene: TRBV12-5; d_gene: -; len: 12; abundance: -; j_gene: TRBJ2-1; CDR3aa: CASGTLANEQFF; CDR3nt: TGTGCTAGTGGTACCCTAGCCAATGAGCAGTTCTTC
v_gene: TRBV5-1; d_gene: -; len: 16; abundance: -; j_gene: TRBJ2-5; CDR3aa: CASSLSSDPGVETQYF; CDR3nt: TGCGCCAGCAGCTTGTCTTCCGACCCGGGGGTGGAGACCCAGTACTTC
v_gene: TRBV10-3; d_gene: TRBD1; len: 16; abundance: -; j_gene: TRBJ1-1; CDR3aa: CAIGNDMGQGNTEAFF; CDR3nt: TGTGCCATCGGGAACGATATGGGACAGGGGAACACTGAAGCTTTCTTT
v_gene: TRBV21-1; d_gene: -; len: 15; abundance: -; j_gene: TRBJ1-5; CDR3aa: CASLAADRGTQPQHF; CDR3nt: TGTGCCAGCTTAGCGGCGGACAGGGGCACCCAGCCCCAGCATTTT
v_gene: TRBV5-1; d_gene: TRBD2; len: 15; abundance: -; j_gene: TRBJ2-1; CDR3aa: CASCILAGDDNEQFF; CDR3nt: TGCGCCAGCTGTATACTAGCGGGAGACGACAATGAGCAGTTCTTC
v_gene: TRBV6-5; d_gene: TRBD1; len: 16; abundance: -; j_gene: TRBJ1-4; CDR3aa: CASSYSIGQVNEKLFF; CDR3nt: TGTGCCAGCAGTTACAGTATCGGACAGGTTAATGAAAAACTGTTTTTT
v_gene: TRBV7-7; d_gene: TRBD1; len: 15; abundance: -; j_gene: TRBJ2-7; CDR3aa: CASSPATGTAQEQYF; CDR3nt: TGTGCTAGCAGCCCTGCAACCGGGACAGCGCAAGAGCAGTACTTC
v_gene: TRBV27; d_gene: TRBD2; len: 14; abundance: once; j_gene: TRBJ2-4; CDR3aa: CASSLGTSGNIQYF; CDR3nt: TGTGCCAGCAGTTTAGGGACTAGCGGAAACATTCAGTACTTC
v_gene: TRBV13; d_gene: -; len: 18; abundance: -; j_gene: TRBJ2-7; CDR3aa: CASSLALGTDRTFYEQYF; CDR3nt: TGTGCCAGCAGCTTAGCACTCGGGACCGACAGGACATTCTACGAGCAGTACTTC
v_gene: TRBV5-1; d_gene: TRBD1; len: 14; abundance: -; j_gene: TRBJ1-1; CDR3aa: CASRGDRAGTEAFF; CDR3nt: TGCGCCAGCAGGGGAGACAGGGCAGGCACTGAAGCTTTCTTT
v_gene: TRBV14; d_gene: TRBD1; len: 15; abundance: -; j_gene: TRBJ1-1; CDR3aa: CASSSRTGMDTEAFF; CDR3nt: TGTGCCAGCAGCTCCCGGACAGGTATGGACACTGAAGCTTTCTTT
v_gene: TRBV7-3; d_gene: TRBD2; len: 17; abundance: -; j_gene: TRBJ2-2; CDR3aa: CASSLTREGTYTGELFF; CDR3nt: TGTGCCAGCAGCTTAACAAGGGAGGGGACGTACACCGGGGAGCTGTTTTTT